Below, 18 T cell receptor beta chains from the same sample are listed, as sequenced in a study of blood T cell repertoires in COVID-19. Produced via immunoSEQ multiplex PCR; TCRdb's table is partial and in-frame only. This table holds 100,000 to 150,000 clones, about 94% found once. Sequenced input: peripheral blood. The source of these receptors is a man aged 45-65 years with COVID-19, enrolled during active disease.

The chain has TRBV18 and TRBJ2-7; D gene unclear. The CDR3 consists of 11 residues. CDR1 and CDR2 (germline): KGHSH, LQKENI. Deletions cut 5 bases from V and 3 bases from J, with 5 bases between. CDR3 amino acids: CASSANYEQYF. The CDR3 DNA sequence: TGTGCCAGCTCAGCGAACTACGAGCAGTACTTC.

V gene TRBV29-1 combines with J gene TRBJ1-2; D is unclear. Trimming pared 4 bases from V and 2 bases from J, leaving 5 bases between. The germline CDR1 and CDR2 sequences are SQVTM and ANQGSEA. The CDR3 has 11 amino acids. The CDR3 nucleotides are TGCAGCGTTGTTCTCAACTATGGCTACACCTTC. It is translated as CSVVLNYGYTF.

The chain is built from TRBV7-2 and TRBJ1-2; D is undetermined. Germline loops: CDR1 SGHTA, CDR2 FQGNSA. Between the trimmed V and J ends, which lost 0 bases and 8 bases, there was a span of 13 bases. This CDR3 spans 14 amino acids. In nucleotides, the CDR3 is TGTGCCAGCAGCTTAGCCCGACAAGATCGAGGCTACACCTTC. This gives the protein CASSLARQDRGYTF.

This chain connects TRBV11-3 to TRBJ2-3; the match to TRBD2 covers 14 bases. The junction had 5 bases not matched to a gene; V was cut back by 5 bases and J by 4 bases. CDR1 and CDR2 (germline): SGHNT, YENEEA. The CDR3 contains 16 residues. CDR3 residues: CASSPGLAGAADTQYF. The CDR3 coding sequence is TGTGCCAGCAGCCCGGGACTAGCGGGAGCAGCAGATACGCAGTATTTT. Based on the CDR3 plus reference TRBV11-3 and TRBJ2-3, the full variable domain is EAGVVQSPRYKIIEKKQPVAFWCNPISGHNTLYWYLQNLGQGPELLIRYENEEAVDDSQLPKDRFSAERLKGVDSTLKIQPAELGDSAVYLCASSPGLAGAADTQYFGPGTRLTVL.

A single count supports this clone. The genes are TRBV7-2 and TRBJ2-2; D is possibly TRBD1 (5 bases). Trimming shortened V by 4 bases and J by 0 bases, and 12 bases separated the two germline ends. CDR1 and CDR2 from the germline V gene are SGHTA and FQGNSA. The CDR3 extends over 16 amino acids. The CDR3 DNA sequence: TGTGCCAGCAGCTCAACAGGACGAGCGAACACCGGGGAGCTGTTTTTT. Amino acids: CASSSTGRANTGELFF. Complete variable domain (other parts from reference TRBV7-2 and TRBJ2-2): GAGVSQSPSNKVTEKGKDVELRCDPISGHTALYWYRQSLGQGLEFLIYFQGNSAPDKSGLPSDRFSAERTGGSVSTLTIQRTQQEDSAVYLCASSSTGRANTGELFFGEGSRLTVL.

The chain links TRBV2 to TRBJ2-3; 9 bases line up with TRBD2. The V gene end was trimmed by 10 bases and the J gene end by 6 bases; junction bases not matched to a gene: 14. The CDR3 has 15 amino acids. Germline V gene sequence: CDR1 SNHLY, CDR2 FYNNEI. CDR3 region: CATDLSGRLSDTQYF. As DNA, the CDR3 is TGTGCCACAGATCTTAGCGGGAGACTTTCGGATACGCAGTATTTT.

This clone was counted once. This chain links TRBV21-1 with TRBJ2-1; the table's D call TRBD2 went unverified against the DNA. TRBV21-1 is deemed a pseudogene. The CDR3 has 18 residues. CDR3: CASSVSFGGRGSYNEQFF. CDR3 sequence (DNA): TGTGCCAGCAGCGTCAGTTTCGGGGGTCGGGGGTCCTACAATGAGCAGTTCTTC.

The chain uses TRBV4-1 and TRBJ1-6; the D gene is possibly TRBD1 (6 bases). Germline V gene lookup returns CDR1 MGHRA and CDR2 YSYEKL. The CDR3 runs 16 residues. V was clipped by 0 bases and J by 10 bases, with 16 bases between them. The CDR3 coding sequence is TGCGCCAGCAGCCAAGATCCAGGGGAAAGGGAGTCACCCCTCCACTTT. It codes for CASSQDPGERESPLHF.

This clone was recorded once. This chain connects TRBV28 to TRBJ2-7; the D gene is possibly TRBD1 (6 bases). Germline V gene sequence: CDR1 MDHEN, CDR2 SYDVKM. This CDR3 has 14 amino acids. V shed 6 bases and J shed 3 bases, with 15 bases lying between them. The CDR3 DNA sequence: TGTGCCAGCAGCCCAATGGACAGACGCTACGAGCAGTACTTC. The encoded protein is CASSPMDRRYEQYF.

The chain has TRBV5-1 and TRBJ2-2; 7 nucleotides agree with TRBD1. This CDR3 region has 15 residues. Germline-derived CDR1 and CDR2 are SGHRS and YFSETQ. J was trimmed by 3 bases and V by 3 bases; bases with no gene match: 5. The CDR3 here is CASSYGTADTGELFF. The CDR3 nucleotides read TGCGCCAGCAGCTACGGGACAGCAGACACCGGGGAGCTGTTTTTT. The full variable domain, completed using reference TRBV5-1 and TRBJ2-2, is KAGVTQTPRYLIKTRGQQVTLSCSPISGHRSVSWYQQTPGQGLQFLFEYFSETQRNKGNFPGRFSGRQFSNSRSEMNVSTLELGDSALYLCASSYGTADTGELFFGEGSRLTVL.

The chain couples TRBV28 to TRBJ2-3; 12 bases line up with TRBD1. This CDR3 comprises 16 residues. V was pared by 6 bases and J by 4 bases, with 8 bases of the junction left unmatched. CDR1 and CDR2 from the germline V gene are MDHEN and SYDVKM. CDR3 sequence (DNA): TGTGCCAGCAGCCCAACCGGGACAGGGGGCTCAGATACGCAGTATTTT. It translates to CASSPTGTGGSDTQYF.

The chain combines TRBV7-6 with TRBJ2-1; D call uncertain. Per germline, CDR1 SGHVS and CDR2 FNYEAQ. Deletions cut 8 bases from V and 10 bases from J, with 9 bases between. The CDR3 loop spans 10 amino acids. CDR3 coding DNA: TGTGCCAGCGGGCCCCACGAGCAGTTCTTC. It is translated as CASGPHEQFF.

This chain joins TRBV5-1 and TRBJ2-1; 8 bases are shared with TRBD2. This CDR3 has 16 amino acids. Germline V gives CDR1 SGHRS, CDR2 YFSETQ. Trimming removed 7 bases from V and 5 bases from J; junction bases left unmatched: 14. CDR3 protein: CASHPGAGGRDNEQFF. CDR3 DNA: TGCGCCAGCCATCCCGGCGCGGGAGGTCGAGACAATGAGCAGTTCTTC.

The rearrangement uses TRBV24-1 and TRBJ2-2, with D perhaps matching TRBD1 (5 bases). The V end lost 8 bases, the J end lost 1 base, and 10 bases lay between the germline ends. This CDR3 has 14 amino acids. The V gene's germline CDR1 is KGHDR and CDR2 SFDVKD. The CDR3 DNA follows: TGTGCCACCAAACCCGGACAGAACACCGGGGAGCTGTTTTTT. Protein sequence: CATKPGQNTGELFF.

The chain couples TRBV10-3 to TRBJ1-1; 7 positions agree with TRBD1. The CDR3 is 12 amino acids. Germline V lookup: CDR1 ENHRY, CDR2 SYGVKD. The ends lost 7 bases at V and 8 bases at J; junction bases unmatched: 7. The chain's CDR3 is CAITAGRGEAFF. DNA for the CDR3: TGTGCCATCACGGCTGGCAGGGGGGAAGCTTTCTTT.

The chain employs TRBV21-1 and TRBJ1-5. TRBV21-1 is a known pseudogene. This CDR3 is 15 amino acids long. The CDR3 sequence: CASSKPYGGNQPQHF. CDR3 nucleotides: TGTGCCAGCAGCAAACCCTACGGGGGCAATCAGCCCCAGCATTTT.

The V gene is TRBV12-3 or TRBV12-4, the J gene TRBJ1-4; D perhaps matches TRBD1 (5 bases). With 7 bases removed from V and 10 bases from J, the gap between germline ends came to 16 bases. The CDR3 loop spans 13 amino acids. The CDR3 DNA follows: TGTGCCAGCACCACAGTCGACGGGGGAAAACTGTTTTTT. Residues: CASTTVDGGKLFF.

The chain carries TRBV7-8 and TRBJ2-7, with D unresolved. V was shortened by 3 bases and J by 3 bases, with 9 bases between the two germline ends. Germline CDR1 and CDR2: SGHVS and FQNEAQ. This CDR3 is 13 amino acids long. CDR3 nucleotides: TGTGCCAGCAGCTTCCAGCTAGACTACGAGCAGTACGTC. Amino acid sequence: CASSFQLDYEQYV.